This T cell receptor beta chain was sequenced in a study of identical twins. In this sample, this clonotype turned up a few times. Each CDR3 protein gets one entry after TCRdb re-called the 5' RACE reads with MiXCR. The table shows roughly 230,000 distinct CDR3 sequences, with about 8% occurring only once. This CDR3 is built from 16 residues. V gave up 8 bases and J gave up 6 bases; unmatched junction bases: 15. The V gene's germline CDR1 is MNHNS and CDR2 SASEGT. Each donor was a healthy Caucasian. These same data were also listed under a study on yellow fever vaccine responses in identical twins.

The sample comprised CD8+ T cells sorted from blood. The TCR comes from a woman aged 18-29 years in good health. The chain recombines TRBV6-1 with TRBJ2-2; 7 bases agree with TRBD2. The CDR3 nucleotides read TGTGCCAGCGCGGGGACTATTGATCCTTTGGCCGGGGAGCTGTTTTTT. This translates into CASAGTIDPLAGELFF.